Following are 10 T cell receptor beta chains from one sample sequenced in a study of blood T cell repertoires in COVID-19. Using immunoSEQ multiplex PCR, the repertoire was profiled, and TCRdb retains in-frame clones only, with some absent. Of a few hundred thousand clones listed, around 83% are singletons. The source material was PBMCs or T cells enriched from blood (not recorded which). Receptors originate from a woman aged 50 to 60 who had recovered from COVID-19.

The chain employs TRBV18 and TRBJ1-2, with D perhaps TRBD1 (5 bases). Trimming left V 1 base short and J 4 bases short, with 13 bases between. Germline V CDR1 and CDR2: KGHSH, LQKENI. This CDR3 has 15 amino acids. CDR3 region: CASSPLSGDSYGYTF. The CDR3 region has the DNA TGTGCCAGCTCACCACTCTCGGGGGATAGCTATGGCTACACCTTC.

The chain uses TRBV4-3 and TRBJ1-1; D is perhaps TRBD1 (6 bases). The CDR3 length is 15 residues. In germline, CDR1 is LGHNA, CDR2 YSLEER. Trimming removed 3 bases from V and 3 bases from J, with 14 bases in between. CDR3 nucleotides: TGCGCCAGCAGCCAGAACAGGGTAGGGTACACTGAAGCTTTCTTT. Its translation: CASSQNRVGYTEAFF.

This clone was found a few times. The rearrangement uses TRBV30 and TRBJ1-5, with D perhaps TRBD1 (5 bases). CDR3 length: 17 residues. From germline, CDR1 is GTSNPN and CDR2 SVGIG (reference sequence). Trimming removed 1 base at V and 4 bases at J, with 20 bases between. The CDR3, as DNA: TGTGCCTGGAGTGACCTCACTTCGGACACATGGAATCAGCCCCAGCATTTT. Translated, it gives CAWSDLTSDTWNQPQHF.

This clone was counted only a few times. The V gene is TRBV6-5, the J gene TRBJ1-1; no clear D gene. Germline CDR1 reads MNHEY; CDR2 reads SVGAGI. The CDR3 runs 13 residues. Trimming cost V 6 bases and J 1 base, with 9 bases left between them. The CDR3 here is CASRVTTNTEAFF. The CDR3 bases are TGTGCCAGCAGGGTCACAACGAACACTGAAGCTTTCTTT.

V usage is TRBV7-2 and J usage is TRBJ1-1; a weak D match, TRBD1 (5 bases). The CDR3 consists of 18 residues. The germline V and J ends were trimmed by 2 bases and 1 base, with 20 bases remaining between them. The germline CDR1 and CDR2 sequences are SGHTA and FQGNSA. CDR3 coding DNA: TGTGCCAGCAGCTTACAAGGGCAGGGCCTTCGACCGAACACTGAAGCTTTCTTT. Amino acid sequence: CASSLQGQGLRPNTEAFF.

This chain connects TRBV4-1 to TRBJ1-2, with 8 bases matching TRBD1. Germline V gives CDR1 MGHRA, CDR2 YSYEKL. CDR3 length: 13 amino acids. Trimming took 2 bases from V and 10 from J; bases not matched to a gene: 6. The chain's CDR3 is CASSQLPGGSYTF. The CDR3, as DNA: TGCGCCAGCAGCCAACTCCCAGGGGGCTCCTACACCTTC.

J is TRBJ2-2 and V is TRBV11-2; 7 nucleotides agree with TRBD2. Germline loops: CDR1 SGHAT, CDR2 FQNNGV. V gave up 7 bases and J gave up 5 bases; unmatched junction bases: 10. This CDR3 has 15 residues. The CDR3 sequence is CASNQGLGRTGELFF. The CDR3 DNA follows: TGTGCCAGCAACCAAGGACTAGGAAGAACCGGGGAGCTGTTTTTT.

The V call is TRBV6-2 or TRBV6-3, the J call TRBJ2-1; 12 nucleotides agree with TRBD2. V dropped 5 bases and J dropped 4; count of bases not matched to a gene: 3. The CDR3 has 15 amino acids. From germline, CDR1 is MNHEY and CDR2 SVGEGT. The CDR3 sequence is CASSLAGGGYNEQFF. CDR3 nucleotides: TGTGCCAGCAGTCTAGCGGGAGGGGGGTACAATGAGCAGTTCTTC.

This clone was detected once. The chain recombines TRBV15 with TRBJ1-2; no definite D call. CDR3 length: 14 residues. Germline V lookup: CDR1 LNHNV, CDR2 YYDKDF (reference sequence). V was pared by 4 bases and J by 6 bases, with 15 bases between. CDR3 in amino acids: CATSISLGGNGYTF. The CDR3 bases are TGTGCCACCAGCATCTCCCTGGGCGGGAATGGCTACACCTTC.

V is TRBV9 and J is TRBJ2-7; TRBD1 aligns across 7 bases. The CDR3 extends over 14 amino acids. Germline V gene lookup returns CDR1 SGDLS and CDR2 YYNGEE. With V trimmed by 7 bases and J by 0 bases, 7 bases remained unmatched. The CDR3 region is CASSLSGGSYEQYF. The CDR3 nucleotides are TGTGCCAGCTCCCTGTCAGGGGGCTCCTACGAGCAGTACTTC. The variable domain in full, completed from reference TRBV9 and TRBJ2-7, reads DSGVTQTPKHLITATGQRVTLRCSPRSGDLSVYWYQQSLDQGLQFLIQYYNGEERAKGNILERFSAQQFPDLHSELNLSSLELGDSALYFCASSLSGGSYEQYFGPGTRLTVT.